This T cell receptor (beta chain) stems from a study of cytomegalovirus exposure and HLA in healthy donors. Overall study: Clustering assigned 81% of the roughly 400 genotyped donors to the Caucasian-associated ancestry cluster. Study-level results: Later analysis showed TCR association rates varying by HLA locus, highest for DRB1 and lowest for HLA-C.

The CDR3 has 13 amino acids. Germline-derived CDR1 and CDR2 are ENHRY and SYGVKD. V lost 0 bases and J lost 8, with 10 bases in between. Both 60 Vbeta primers and 13 Jbeta primers went into the PCR. The assay was immunoSEQ multiplex PCR, and TCRdb's table has in-frame clones only and misses some. The sample includes 150,000 to 200,000 clones, roughly 75% of them seen just once. Notes on this clone: As yet, its antigen is unknown.

This rearrangement joins TRBV10-3 to TRBJ1-2; a weak D match, TRBD1 (5 bases). The sample comprised PBMCs. This receptor was taken from a middle-aged man in good health and CMV-seronegative. Here the CDR3 reads CAISESEGRGYTF. CDR3 nucleotides: TGTGCCATCAGTGAGTCGGAGGGGCGCGGCTACACCTTC.